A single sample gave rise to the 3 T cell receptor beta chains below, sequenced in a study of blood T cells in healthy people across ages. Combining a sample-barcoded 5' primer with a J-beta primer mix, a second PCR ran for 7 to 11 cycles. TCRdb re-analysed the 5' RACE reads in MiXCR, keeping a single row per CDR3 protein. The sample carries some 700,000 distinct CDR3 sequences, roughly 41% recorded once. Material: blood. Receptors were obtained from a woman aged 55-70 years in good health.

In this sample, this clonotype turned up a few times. CDR3 coding DNA: TGTGCCAGCAGTCTTAGCGGGGATCGCACAGATACGCAGTATTTT. Its protein is CASSLSGDRTDTQYF. The chain employs TRBV28 and TRBJ2-3, with TRBD2 matching 8 bases. After removal of 5 bases from V and 1 base from J, the junction contained 5 bases not matched to a gene. Germline CDR1 MDHEN, CDR2 SYDVKM. CDR3 length: 15 amino acids.

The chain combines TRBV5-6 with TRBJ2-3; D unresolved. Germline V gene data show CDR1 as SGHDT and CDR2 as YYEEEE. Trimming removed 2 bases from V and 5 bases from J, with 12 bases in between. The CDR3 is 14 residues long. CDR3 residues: CASSLRMPGDTQYF. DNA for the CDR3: TGTGCCAGCAGCTTAAGAATGCCGGGAGATACGCAGTATTTT.

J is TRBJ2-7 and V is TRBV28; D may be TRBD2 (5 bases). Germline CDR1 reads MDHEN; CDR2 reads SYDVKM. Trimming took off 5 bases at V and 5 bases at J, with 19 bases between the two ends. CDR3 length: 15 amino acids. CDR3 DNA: TGTGCCAGCAGTCCCCCGGCGGGCGGAAGGAACGAGCAGTACTTC. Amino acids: CASSPPAGGRNEQYF. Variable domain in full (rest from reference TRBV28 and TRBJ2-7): DVKVTQSSRYLVKRTGEKVFLECVQDMDHENMFWYRQDPGLGLRLIYFSYDVKMKEKGDIPEGYSVSREKKERFSLILESASTNQTSMYLCASSPPAGGRNEQYFGPGTRLTVT.